This TCR beta chain was identified in a study of T cells in Graves' hyperthyroidism and ophthalmopathy. No ophthalmopathy progression within 18 months constituted stable Graves' hyperthyroidism. Subjects aged 18 to 65 presented with newly diagnosed hyperthyroidism of less than 2 months' duration. After removal of 5 bases from V and 3 bases from J, the junction contained 7 bases not matched to a gene. The CDR3 runs 17 residues. CDR1 and CDR2 (germline): LNHDA, SQIVND (reference sequence). This clonotype was seen only a few times. RNA transcripts were the template for amplifying TCR beta CDR3 regions. A set of HTBI primers served as the primers for a first-round RT-PCR of the TCR CDR3. TCRdb itself ran the multiplex PCR reads through MiXCR, one entry per CDR3 protein. The sample consists of 90,000 to 120,000 distinct CDR3 sequences, roughly 15% of them appearing once.

The chain links TRBV19 to TRBJ2-2, with TRBD1 identical over 12 bases. This TCR derives from a woman in her forties or fifties with Graves' hyperthyroidism. The sample taken for sequencing was blood. CDR3 DNA: TGTGCCAGTAGTGGGGACAGGGGGCAAAAGGACACCGGGGAGCTGTTTTTT. Translating it yields CASSGDRGQKDTGELFF.